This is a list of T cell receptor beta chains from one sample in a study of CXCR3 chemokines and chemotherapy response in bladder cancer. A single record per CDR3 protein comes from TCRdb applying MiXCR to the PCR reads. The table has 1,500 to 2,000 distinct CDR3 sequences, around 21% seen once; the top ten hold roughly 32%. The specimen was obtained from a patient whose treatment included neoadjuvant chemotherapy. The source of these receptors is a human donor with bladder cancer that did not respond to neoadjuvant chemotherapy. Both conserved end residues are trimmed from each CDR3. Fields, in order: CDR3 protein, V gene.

ASSPTSGLGSYEQY,TRBV19
ASSYGSMGDTQY,TRBV6-5
ASSRRTSGTGALGETQY,TRBV28
ASSYGGMSSGNTIY,TRBV6-5
SVEYRPDRKGIAF,TRBV29-1
ASSILRQLAGNTIY,TRBV19
ASSFGTGALGETQY,TRBV27
ASIKIEAF,TRBV28
ARAGVGGGYT,TRBV27
ASSSTGQGAGSDTEAF,TRBV27
ASREQGHYQPQH,TRBV6-1
ATSRVGRSKTHGYT,TRBV15
ASSGDRVGEQF,TRBV6-2/TRBV6-3
ATSDDQGGLIQETQ,TRBV24-1
SASHLAGGNRHEQY,TRBV20-1
ASKRGLAGGRSYNEQF,TRBV6-2/TRBV6-3
ASSPGLAPQETQY,TRBV11-2
ASSLAEQRGWADTQY,TRBV5-4
ATSRGGLGTGNTIY,TRBV15
ATSGGHRTDHNEQF,TRBV15
ASSYSMGLARQETQY,TRBV6-5
ASSMTSGLGSYEQY,TRBV19
ASSYSTGGDEQF,TRBV6-2/TRBV6-3
ASSHGRSNTLQGAF,TRBV19
ASSGLAGTDTQY,TRBV9
ASSQEQSLYNEQF,TRBV14
ASRAQGGGLRDTQY,TRBV6-1
ASSQGIRPDTQY,TRBV18